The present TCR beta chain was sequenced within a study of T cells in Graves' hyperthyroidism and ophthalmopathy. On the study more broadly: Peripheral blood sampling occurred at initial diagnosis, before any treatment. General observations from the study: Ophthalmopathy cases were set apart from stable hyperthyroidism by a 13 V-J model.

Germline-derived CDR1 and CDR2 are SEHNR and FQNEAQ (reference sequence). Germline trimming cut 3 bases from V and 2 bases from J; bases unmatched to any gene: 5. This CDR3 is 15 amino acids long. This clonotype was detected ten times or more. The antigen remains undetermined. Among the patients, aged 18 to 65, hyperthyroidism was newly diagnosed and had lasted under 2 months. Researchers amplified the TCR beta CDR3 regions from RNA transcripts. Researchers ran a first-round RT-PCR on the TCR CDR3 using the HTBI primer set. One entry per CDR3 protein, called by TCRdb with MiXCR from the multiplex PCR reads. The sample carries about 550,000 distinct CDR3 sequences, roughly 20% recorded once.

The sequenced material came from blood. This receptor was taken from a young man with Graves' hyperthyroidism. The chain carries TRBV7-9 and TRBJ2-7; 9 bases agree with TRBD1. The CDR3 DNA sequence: TGTGCCAGCAGCTTTCCCGGGACAGGGACCTACGAGCAGTACTTC. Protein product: CASSFPGTGTYEQYF.